This T cell receptor beta chain was identified during a study of CD8 T cells in ankylosing spondylitis. TCRdb analysed the 5' RACE reads with MiXCR anew, one entry per CDR3 protein. The table records about 210,000 distinct CDR3 sequences, less than 9.5% of them present only once. The CDR3 is made up of 16 amino acids. Unmatched junction bases numbered 16, after V lost 6 bases and J lost 5 bases. Germline V gene data show CDR1 as DFQATT and CDR2 as SNEGSKA (reference sequence). This sequence joins TRBV20-1 and TRBJ1-2; 9 bases line up with TRBD1. This clonotype was sampled from a female donor with ankylosing spondylitis or in good health (not recorded which). The material sequenced was blood, either unsorted or a sorted T cell fraction (not recorded which). This CDR3 is CSAAPGQGGSWYGYTF. CDR3 DNA: TGCAGTGCCGCGCCGGGACAGGGAGGATCGTGGTATGGCTACACCTTC.